This entry lists 25 T cell receptor beta chains sequenced from one sample in a study of T cell responses to AZD1222 COVID-19 vaccine. Profiling relied on immunoSEQ multiplex PCR, and the TCRdb table lists in-frame clones only, not all of them. Of approximately 190,000 clones listed, almost 95% were seen once; the top ten hold 1% to 1.5%. The sequencing used peripheral blood, collected on day 0 of AZD1222 vaccination. All receptors come from an adult in good health.

The chain uses TRBV29-1 and TRBJ1-2; 8 bases fit TRBD1. CDR1 and CDR2 from the germline V gene are SQVTM and ANQGSEA. The CDR3 has 14 residues. Unmatched junction bases numbered 9, after V lost 5 bases and J lost 4 bases. The CDR3, as DNA: TGCAGCGTTCGTCTAGGGGACAGGATCTATGGCTACACCTTC. Its translation is CSVRLGDRIYGYTF.

The chain joins TRBV6-1 to TRBJ2-4; D may correspond to TRBD1 or TRBD2 (5 bases each). Germline V gene lookup returns CDR1 MNHNS and CDR2 SASEGT. The CDR3 is 15 amino acids. V lost 2 bases, J lost 15 bases, and 23 bases lay in between. In DNA, the CDR3 is TGTGCCAGCAGTGAACTTACAGGAATTTCACACCGGGGGTACTTC. Protein: CASSELTGISHRGYF.

The gene calls are TRBV9 and TRBJ1-4, with unresolved D. Deletions cut 4 bases from V and 5 bases from J, with 15 bases between. Germline loops: CDR1 SGDLS, CDR2 YYNGEE. There are 15 residues in the CDR3. This chain's CDR3 is CASSSGEGLNEKLFF. CDR3 coding DNA: TGTGCCAGCAGCTCCGGAGAGGGCCTCAATGAAAAACTGTTTTTT.

The rearrangement joins TRBV9 to TRBJ2-6; no clear D gene. Trimming cost V 7 bases and J 0 bases, with 5 bases left between them. This CDR3 contains 13 residues. Germline V gives CDR1 SGDLS, CDR2 YYNGEE. The CDR3 sequence: CASSGSGANVLTF. The CDR3 DNA follows: TGTGCCAGCTCGGGCTCTGGGGCCAACGTCCTGACTTTC.

This clone occurred a few times. This chain's CDR3 is CASSSPGTATEAFF. CDR3 nucleotide sequence: TGTGCCAGCAGCTCCCCGGGTACAGCCACTGAAGCTTTCTTT. The chain recombines TRBV27 with TRBJ1-1, with D uncertain. There are 14 residues in the CDR3. Germline assignment: CDR1 MNHEY and CDR2 SMNVEV (reference sequence). Trimming took 6 bases from V and 4 from J, leaving 15 bases between them.

The rearrangement joins TRBV27 to TRBJ2-7; D tentatively fits TRBD1 or TRBD2 (5 bases each). There are 15 residues in the CDR3. V was trimmed by 6 bases and J by 2 bases, leaving 17 bases between them. The germline V gene has CDR1 MNHEY and CDR2 SMNVEV (reference sequence). The CDR3 reads CASSLTRDGAYEQYF. The CDR3 DNA sequence: TGTGCCAGCAGCCTTACCCGGGACGGAGCCTACGAGCAGTACTTC.

J is TRBJ1-2 and V is TRBV4-1; maybe TRBD1 (5 bases). The CDR3 runs to 15 residues. Trimming left V 3 bases short and J 1 base short, with 12 bases between. Germline V gives CDR1 MGHRA, CDR2 YSYEKL. In DNA, the CDR3 is TGCGCCAGCAGCCAGGCGGGACGGAATAACTATGGCTACACCTTC. Amino acid sequence: CASSQAGRNNYGYTF.

This chain uses TRBV4-1 with TRBJ2-2, with TRBD1 identical over 7 bases. V lost 3 bases and J lost 2; bases outside the gene matches: 12. Germline loops: CDR1 MGHRA, CDR2 YSYEKL. The CDR3 sequence is 18 residues long. The CDR3, as DNA: TGCGCCAGCAGCCACCTACCCCCAGGGGGAACAAACACCGGGGAGCTGTTTTTT. It translates to CASSHLPPGGTNTGELFF.

The V call is TRBV4-3, the J call TRBJ1-2; D unresolved. The CDR3 spans 13 residues. Trimming shortened V by 1 base and J by 7 bases, and 10 bases separated the two germline ends. Germline lookup yields CDR1 LGHNA and CDR2 YSLEER. CDR3 amino acids: CASSQAGFGGYTF. CDR3 in DNA: TGCGCCAGCAGCCAAGCCGGGTTCGGTGGCTACACCTTC.

The J gene is TRBJ2-1, the V gene TRBV28, with 7 bases that match TRBD1. Germline CDR1 MDHEN, CDR2 SYDVKM. The J segment lost 6 bases and the V segment lost 6 bases, leaving 2 bases of the junction unmatched. This CDR3 is built from 12 residues. The CDR3 sequence: CASRQGRNEQFF. DNA of the CDR3: TGTGCCAGCAGACAGGGGCGCAATGAGCAGTTCTTC.

This clone was seen only a few times. This chain joins TRBV5-5 and TRBJ1-4, with 8 bases fitting TRBD1. The CDR3 runs to 15 residues. The V and J ends lost 2 bases and 7 bases, in that order; junction bases with no gene match: 7. Germline V gene sequence: CDR1 SGHKS, CDR2 YYEKEE (reference sequence). DNA for the CDR3: TGTGCCAGCAGCTTCGGCGGACAGGGCATTGAAAAACTGTTTTTT. It yields the protein CASSFGGQGIEKLFF.

The chain has TRBV2 and TRBJ1-1, with 7 bases aligning to TRBD1. The CDR3 is 15 residues long. The V segment lost 6 bases and the J segment 5 bases; nucleotides outside the gene matches: 12. Germline lookup yields CDR1 SNHLY and CDR2 FYNNEI. CDR3 sequence reads: CASSEQGPGGTEAFF. In DNA, the CDR3 is TGTGCCAGCAGCGAACAGGGGCCCGGGGGAACTGAAGCTTTCTTT.

A few counts support this clone. The genes are TRBV3-1 (or the pseudogene TRBV3-2) and TRBJ1-3; D not resolved. V lost 4 bases to trimming and J lost 4 bases, with 8 bases between them. Per the germline V gene, CDR1 is LGHDT and CDR2 is YNNKEL (reference sequence). The CDR3 covers 13 residues. The CDR3 protein is CASSPSVGNTIYF. As DNA, the CDR3 is TGTGCCAGCAGCCCTTCGGTGGGAAACACCATATATTTT.

The gene calls are TRBV6-5 and TRBJ2-2; 7 bases align to TRBD2. The V segment lost 7 bases and the J segment 8 bases; nucleotides outside the gene matches: 13. Germline CDR1 is MNHEY and CDR2 is SVGAGI. CDR3 length: 15 amino acids. The CDR3 DNA follows: TGTGCCAGCACCCAAGGGAGGACTAGGGCTGGGGAGCTGTTTTTT. This translates into CASTQGRTRAGELFF.

The rearrangement links TRBV18 to TRBJ1-5; 9 bases map to TRBD1. CDR1 is KGHSH, CDR2 LQKENI, per germline. The CDR3 has 15 amino acids. The V and J ends lost 2 bases and 6 bases, in that order; junction bases with no gene match: 5. DNA for the CDR3: TGTGCCAGCTCACCAGGGACAGGGCATGGTCAGCCCCAGCATTTT. Amino acids: CASSPGTGHGQPQHF.

This chain joins TRBV10-1 and TRBJ1-5; no definite D call. The V end lost 2 bases, the J end lost 1 base, and 6 bases lay between the germline ends. The CDR3 runs to 14 residues. The germline CDR1 and CDR2 sequences are WNHNN and SYGVQD (reference sequence). This CDR3 reads CASSEGRSNQPQHF. CDR3 coding DNA: TGCGCCAGCAGTGAGGGACGGAGCAATCAGCCCCAGCATTTT.

This sequence joins TRBV7-2 and TRBJ1-5; 7 bases match TRBD1. The CDR3 length is 15 residues. J lost 3 bases, V lost 2 bases, and 4 bases had no gene match. Germline CDR1 and CDR2: SGHTA and FQGNSA. CDR3 in DNA: TGTGCCAGCAGCTTACCCGACAGGGTCAATCAGCCCCAGCATTTT. Protein product: CASSLPDRVNQPQHF. Supplemented by reference TRBV7-2 and TRBJ1-5, the full variable domain reads GAGVSQSPSNKVTEKGKDVELRCDPISGHTALYWYRQSLGQGLEFLIYFQGNSAPDKSGLPSDRFSAERTGGSVSTLTIQRTQQEDSAVYLCASSLPDRVNQPQHFGDGTRLSIL.

This chain joins TRBV7-2 and TRBJ1-5; D gene uncertain. Trimming left V 4 bases short and J 4 bases short, with 11 bases between. Germline V gene lookup returns CDR1 SGHTA and CDR2 FQGNSA. This CDR3 is 14 amino acids long. CDR3 protein: CASSWGVGNQPQHF. The CDR3 nucleotides read TGTGCCAGCAGCTGGGGAGTCGGAAATCAGCCCCAGCATTTT.

J is TRBJ1-5 and V is TRBV27; D is uncertain. CDR3 length: 13 residues. The V end lost 0 bases, the J end lost 5 bases, and 5 bases lay between the germline ends. Germline-derived CDR1 and CDR2 are MNHEY and SMNVEV (reference sequence). The CDR3 DNA sequence: TGTGCCAGCAGTTTATCAGGCCATCAGCCCCAGCATTTT. Translating gives CASSLSGHQPQHF.

The chain couples TRBV28 to TRBJ1-1, with D maybe TRBD1 (5 bases). The CDR3 runs 14 residues. Deletions cut 8 bases from V and 4 bases from J, with 17 bases between. Germline loops: CDR1 MDHEN, CDR2 SYDVKM. CDR3 DNA: TGTGCCAGCTCCCCGGGGCAGAGGGTCACTGAAGCTTTCTTT. Translated: CASSPGQRVTEAFF.

The V call is TRBV7-9, the J call TRBJ2-1, with TRBD1 as a possible D gene (6 bases). Germline lookup yields CDR1 SEHNR and CDR2 FQNEAQ (reference sequence). V lost 3 bases, J lost 3 bases, and 12 bases lay in between. CDR3 length: 15 residues. The CDR3 bases are TGTGCCAGCAGCTTTCAGGGGTCGGGCTACAATGAGCAGTTCTTC. This gives the protein CASSFQGSGYNEQFF.

The chain employs TRBV2 and TRBJ1-2, with D perhaps TRBD1 (5 bases). The CDR3 runs to 16 residues. Germline V CDR1 and CDR2: SNHLY, FYNNEI. V lost 7 bases, J lost 0 bases, and 18 bases lay in between. CDR3 residues: CASTWSREGSNYGYTF. The CDR3 bases are TGTGCCAGCACCTGGAGCAGGGAGGGATCTAACTATGGCTACACCTTC.

The CDR3 bases are TGTGCCAGCAGCAATACAGGTGTGACCGGGGAGCTGTTTTTT. Its translation is CASSNTGVTGELFF. The chain carries TRBV21-1 and TRBJ2-2; TRBD1, the table's D call, lacks a check against the DNA. TRBV21-1 is a documented pseudogene. This CDR3 is built from 14 residues.

The V call is TRBV12-2, the J call TRBJ2-7; whether TRBD1, the table's D call, matches the DNA was not checked. TRBV12-2 represents a pseudogene. CDR3 size: 13 residues. CDR3 nucleotides: TGTGCAAGTCGCTCCCAGGATCCCTACGAGCAGTACTTC. It encodes CASRSQDPYEQYF.

The chain employs TRBV7-6 and TRBJ1-6; D gene uncertain. The CDR3 runs to 15 residues. Trimming cost V 0 bases and J 7 bases, with 10 bases left between them. Looked up from germline, CDR1 is SGHVS and CDR2 is FNYEAQ. The CDR3 coding sequence is TGTGCCAGCAGCTTAGCTCGGAACTTAAATTCACCCCTCCACTTT. Translation gives CASSLARNLNSPLHF.